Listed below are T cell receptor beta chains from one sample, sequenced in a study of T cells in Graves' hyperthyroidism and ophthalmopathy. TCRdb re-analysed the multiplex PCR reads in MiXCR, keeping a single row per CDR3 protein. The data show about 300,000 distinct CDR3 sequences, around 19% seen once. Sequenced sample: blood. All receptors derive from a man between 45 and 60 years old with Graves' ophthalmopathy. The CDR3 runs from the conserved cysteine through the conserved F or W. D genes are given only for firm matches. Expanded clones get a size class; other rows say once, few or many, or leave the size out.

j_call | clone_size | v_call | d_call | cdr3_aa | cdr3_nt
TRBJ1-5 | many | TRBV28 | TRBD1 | CASSYWDRGFGNQPQHF | TGTGCCAGCAGCTATTGGGACAGGGGTTTTGGCAATCAGCCCCAGCATTTT
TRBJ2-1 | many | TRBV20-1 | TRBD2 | CSALAGEGFDEQFF | TGCAGTGCCTTAGCGGGGGAAGGCTTCGATGAGCAGTTCTTC
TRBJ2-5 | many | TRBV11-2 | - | CASSLLTGRETQYF | TGTGCCAGCAGCTTACTCACAGGGCGAGAGACCCAGTACTTC
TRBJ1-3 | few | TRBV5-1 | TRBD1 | CASKRDSGQSLWDSGNTIYF | TGCGCCAGCAAGCGGGACTCGGGACAGTCGCTTTGGGATTCTGGAAACACCATATATTTT
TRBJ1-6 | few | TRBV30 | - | CAWSPGTENSPLHF | TGTGCCTGGAGTCCCGGGACGGAGAATTCACCCCTCCACTTT
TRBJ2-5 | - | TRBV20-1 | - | CRGTLLETEYF | TGCCGCGGGACTCTGCTAGAGACCGAGTACTTC
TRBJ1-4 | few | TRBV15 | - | CATSRGRISVTNEKLFF | TGTGCCACCAGCAGAGGTAGAATATCGGTAACTAATGAAAAACTGTTTTTT
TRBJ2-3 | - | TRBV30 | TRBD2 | CAWSPGGVGRAADTQYF | TGTGCCTGGAGTCCCGGTGGGGTCGGGAGGGCCGCCGATACGCAGTATTTT
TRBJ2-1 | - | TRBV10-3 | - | CAISVMGEAYNEQFF | TGTGCCATCAGTGTTATGGGGGAAGCCTACAATGAGCAGTTCTTC
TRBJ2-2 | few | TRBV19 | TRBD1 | CASSAIRTGDYTGELFF | TGTGCCAGTAGTGCCATTAGGACAGGGGACTACACCGGGGAGCTGTTTTTT